The source of this T cell receptor (beta chain) is a study of metastatic and nonmetastatic thyroid tumors (dated by TCRdb to the early 2020s). The study in broad terms: Repertoires were compared across peripheral blood and tumor or nodule tissue samples from malignant and benign thyroid patients. What the work shows at the level of the full study, not this receptor alone: In both blood and tumor samples, TCR beta diversity was reported to be significantly higher in malignant tumors than in benign nodules.

In regard to this clone: This receptor's antigen is unknown. The sample holds no much larger clone one base away, and base qualities are not on file.

No treatment had been received by any patient before thyroid surgery. Patient clinical samples collected from about 2011 to 2018 were retrospectively analysed using T-cell receptor beta sequencing. Receptors were amplified or captured by PCR. Sequencing took place on an Illumina HiSeq 4000. High-throughput sequencing was used to profile the TCR beta-chain CDR3 region of each patient. The original pipeline was this. Drawing on CDR3 differences between clinicopathological groups, the researchers built a classifier meant to tell apart patients with distant-metastatic papillary thyroid cancer. Repertoire diversity was assessed with the Shannon index, and tumor-blood repertoire similarity with the Morisita-Horn index. TCRdb ran its own pipeline on the public reads, namely fastp trimming at Q25 and MiXCR clone calling, and kept in-frame beta chains. These V and J calls originate from TCRdb's pipeline instead of the authors' own analysis. Across this sample there are some 42,000 clones, with 25% to 30% seen only once. Clones ranked in the top ten supply under 13% of the sample.

The V end loses 2 bases and the J end loses 4 bases, and a stretch of 14 bases separates them. The CDR3 has 15 amino acids, counting the end cysteine and phenylalanine. Of all the DNA, just the CDR3 is kept, 45 bases in frame from base 1. Reading the germline V gene gives CDR1 SGHAT and CDR2 FQNNGV. The specimen was blood. The rearranged segments are TRBV11-2 and TRBJ1-1, and possibly TRBD1, on 6 matching bases. This clonotype was obtained from a male donor with papillary thyroid cancer or a benign thyroid nodule (not recorded which). Some clones in this sample may be carry-over from other donors' samples. The CDR3 sequence is CASSLRQAGATEAFF. At the DNA level, the sequence is TGTGCCAGCAGCTTAAGACAGGCGGGAGCCACTGAAGCTTTCTTT.